This paragraph covers one T cell receptor (beta chain) sequence. Its antigen is as yet unknown. The sample is drawn from a study of shared clonotypes between healthy human individuals. Study as a whole: Donors had three CD4 naive, three CD4 memory, two CD8 naive and one CD8 memory plate apiece. Study results and caveats: Blood alone was sampled, and tissue repertoires likely differ.

The CDR3 totals 16 residues. In germline, CDR1 is MGHDK, CDR2 SYGVNS. With V trimmed by 1 base and J by 0 bases, 3 bases remained unmatched. Naivety among CD8 cells was defined by CD45RO negativity and positive CCR7 selection, thereby excluding terminally differentiated effector memory CD45RA+ cells. Within Nashville, Tennessee resided all donors, each a Caucasian adult. Methods used by the authors: Filtering differed, since immunoSEQ gave only junction sequences and no quality scores. Clones were sequenced by immunoSEQ multiplex PCR, and TCRdb holds only the in-frame ones, with some missing. That table furnishes V, J and clone size, whereas the DNA furnished D and trimming. Here the sample spans more than 2 million clones, about 93% being singletons.

The receptor's source is a man between 18 and 29 years old in good health. Some clones in this sample may be carry-over from other donors' samples. The chain employs TRBV25-1 and TRBJ2-1; 7 bases are shared with TRBD2. What was sequenced was naive CD8+ T cells from PBMCs. The CDR3 spells CASSEWGGSSYNEQFF. In DNA form, the CDR3 reads TGTGCCAGCAGTGAATGGGGAGGGAGCTCCTACAATGAGCAGTTCTTC.